Following are 19 T cell receptor beta chains from one sample sequenced in a study of blood T cell repertoires in COVID-19. The method was immunoSEQ multiplex PCR; TCRdb's version includes in-frame clones alone and lacks a portion of them. The repertoire holds about 110,000 clones, with 55% to 75% as singletons. The sequencing input was peripheral blood. These receptors were taken from a human donor with acute or convalescent COVID-19. The donor label of this sample is uncertain.

This rearrangement joins TRBV5-1 to TRBJ2-3; weak D call: TRBD2 (6 bases). The CDR3 length is 20 residues. Germline CDR1 reads SGHRS; CDR2 reads YFSETQ. V was trimmed by 0 bases and J by 7 bases, leaving 30 bases between them. The CDR3 is CASSLVFETSLTSRAYTQYF. The CDR3 coding sequence is TGCGCCAGCAGCTTGGTCTTCGAGACTAGTCTGACGTCTCGGGCCTATACGCAGTATTTT.

This clone was seen ten or more times. The CDR3 sequence: CASSVQGNTIYF. Written as DNA, the CDR3 is TGTGCCAGCAGCGTACAGGGAAACACCATATATTTT. The chain has TRBV2 and TRBJ1-3, with D uncertain. The CDR3 consists of 12 residues. The V and J ends lost 6 bases and 4 bases respectively, with 7 bases between them. CDR1 and CDR2 from the germline V gene are SNHLY and FYNNEI. The full variable domain, completed using reference TRBV2 and TRBJ1-3, is EPEVTQTPSHQVTQMGQEVILRCVPISNHLYFYWYRQILGQKVEFLVSFYNNEISEKSEIFDDQFSVERPDGSNFTLKIRSTKLEDSAMYFCASSVQGNTIYFGEGSWLTVV.

This clone was recorded only once. The V call is TRBV28, the J call TRBJ1-5; 8 bases agree with TRBD1. The CDR3 length is 15 residues. From germline, CDR1 is MDHEN and CDR2 SYDVKM. The ends lost 4 bases at V and 3 bases at J; junction bases unmatched: 5. CDR3 residues: CASSSWTGLNQPQHF. For the CDR3, the DNA is TGTGCCAGCAGTTCCTGGACAGGGCTCAATCAGCCCCAGCATTTT.

The V and J genes are TRBV28 and TRBJ2-5, with TRBD1 matching 8 bases. This CDR3 is built from 16 residues. Unmatched junction bases numbered 9, after V lost 4 bases and J lost 2 bases. The germline V gene has CDR1 MDHEN and CDR2 SYDVKM. The CDR3 here is CASSSIGTGFQETQYF. The DNA of the CDR3 is TGTGCCAGCAGTTCAATCGGGACAGGATTTCAAGAGACCCAGTACTTC.

The rearrangement links TRBV5-6 to TRBJ2-1; 10 nucleotides align to TRBD2. This CDR3 has 15 amino acids. V dropped 4 bases and J dropped 9; count of bases not matched to a gene: 10. Looked up from germline, CDR1 is SGHDT and CDR2 is YYEEEE. The CDR3 loop reads CASSLSGGAGVEQFF. Written as DNA, the CDR3 is TGTGCCAGCAGCCTCAGCGGGGGGGCAGGCGTTGAGCAGTTCTTC.

The chain has TRBV30 and TRBJ2-2; 8 bases match TRBD2. In germline, CDR1 is GTSNPN, CDR2 SVGIG (reference sequence). The CDR3 spans 15 residues. J was trimmed by 3 bases and V by 4 bases; bases with no gene match: 7. The CDR3 nucleotides are TGTGCCTGGAAGCTAGCGGGTCGGTACACCGGGGAGCTGTTTTTT. Amino acids: CAWKLAGRYTGELFF. Based on the CDR3 plus reference TRBV30 and TRBJ2-2, the full variable domain is SQTIHQWPATLVQPVGSPLSLECTVEGTSNPNLYWYRQAAGRGLQLLFYSVGIGQISSEVPQNLSASRPQDRQFILSSKKLLLSDSGFYLCAWKLAGRYTGELFFGEGSRLTVL.

The chain joins TRBV5-8 to TRBJ1-4, with D perhaps matching TRBD1 (6 bases). The CDR3 runs 15 residues. The germline gives CDR1 SGHTS, CDR2 YDEGEE. V shed 5 bases and J shed 5 bases, with 16 bases lying between them. CDR3 sequence: CASRTQGRGNEKLFF. The CDR3 DNA is TGTGCCAGCAGGACACAGGGCAGGGGAAATGAAAAACTGTTTTTT.

J is TRBJ2-3 and V is TRBV4-1; D gene uncertain. Between the trimmed V and J ends, which lost 5 bases and 2 bases, there was a span of 17 bases. The CDR3 is 16 residues long. Germline CDR1 reads MGHRA; CDR2 reads YSYEKL. CDR3 nucleotide sequence: TGCGCCAGCAGCACCCCTAGAGAACCTTACACAGATACGCAGTATTTT. Amino acid sequence: CASSTPREPYTDTQYF.

This clone was recorded a few times. The chain links TRBV2 to TRBJ1-1, with TRBD1 identical over 9 bases. The CDR3 is made up of 14 amino acids. J lost 7 bases, V lost 3 bases, and 6 bases had no gene match. The germline CDR1 and CDR2 sequences are SNHLY and FYNNEI. Here the CDR3 DNA reads TGTGCCAGCAGTGAGTATTGGGGACAGGGTGAAGCTTTCTTT. This encodes CASSEYWGQGEAFF.

V and J are TRBV29-1 and TRBJ2-3; D might be TRBD1 (5 bases). The CDR3 length is 15 residues. Germline CDR1 is SQVTM and CDR2 is ANQGSEA. Trimming removed 6 bases from V and 3 bases from J, with 19 bases in between. The CDR3 DNA follows: TGCAGCGTCTTATCAGGGCAGGCAGAGACAGATACGCAGTATTTT. This translates into CSVLSGQAETDTQYF.

The gene calls are TRBV6-5 and TRBJ2-7, with 9 bases fitting TRBD1. Germline-derived CDR1 and CDR2 are MNHEY and SVGAGI. The CDR3 runs 14 residues. V lost 6 bases and J lost 2; bases outside the gene matches: 5. CDR3 in amino acids: CASRTRTGAYEQYF. The DNA for the CDR3 is TGTGCCAGCAGGACTAGGACAGGGGCCTACGAGCAGTACTTC.

The chain combines TRBV19 with TRBJ2-5; 7 nucleotides match TRBD1. The CDR3 length is 14 residues. V was clipped by 4 bases and J by 7 bases; unmatched bases: 9. The germline V gene has CDR1 LNHDA and CDR2 SQIVND (reference sequence). This CDR3 reads CASSTRQGIATQYF. CDR3 coding DNA: TGTGCCAGTAGTACCCGACAGGGTATCGCGACCCAGTACTTC.

The rearrangement links TRBV5-1 to TRBJ2-1; TRBD2 is a possible D gene (6 bases). V lost 5 bases and J lost 9, with 12 bases in between. This CDR3 region has 12 residues. Germline lookup yields CDR1 SGHRS and CDR2 YFSETQ. The CDR3 DNA is TGCGCCAGCAGAGCCCCTAGCGTTGAGCAGTTCTTC. Residues: CASRAPSVEQFF.

V and J are TRBV6-6 and TRBJ2-1; 8 nucleotides line up with TRBD2. Germline assignment: CDR1 MNHNY and CDR2 SVGAGI (reference sequence). The CDR3 is made up of 15 amino acids. V lost 6 bases, J lost 4 bases, and 8 bases stayed unmatched. The CDR3 region has the DNA TGTGCCAGCAGGATGGGGGCGGGGGGTTACAATGAGCAGTTCTTC. Translated, it gives CASRMGAGGYNEQFF.

In regard to this clone: This could be a read error, since a much larger clone is one nucleotide away. The rearrangement uses TRBV7-2 and TRBJ1-4, with D unresolved. The CDR3 covers 13 residues. Germline loops: CDR1 SGHTA, CDR2 FQGNSA. With 1 base removed from V and 5 bases from J, the gap between germline ends came to 5 bases. Here the CDR3 reads CASSLDGNEKLFF. The DNA of the CDR3 is TGTGCCAGCAGCTTAGACGGGAATGAAAAACTGTTTTTT.

The chain is built from TRBV2 and TRBJ1-5; no clear D gene. V dropped 6 bases and J dropped 3 bases, with 18 bases sitting between them. There are 16 residues in the CDR3. CDR1 and CDR2 from the germline V gene are SNHLY and FYNNEI. This CDR3 reads CASRLQELPINQPQHF. CDR3 bases: TGTGCCAGCAGACTCCAAGAGCTCCCAATCAATCAGCCCCAGCATTTT.

The rearrangement uses TRBV18 and TRBJ2-7, with a weak D call TRBD2 (6 bases). The V gene's germline CDR1 is KGHSH and CDR2 LQKENI. The CDR3 extends over 13 amino acids. Trimming left V 4 bases short and J 0 bases short, with 7 bases between. In nucleotides, the CDR3 is TGTGCCAGCTCACGGACTAACTCCTACGAGCAGTACGTC. Translation gives CASSRTNSYEQYV.

The rearrangement links TRBV25-1 to TRBJ1-2, with D possibly being TRBD1 (5 bases). The length of the CDR3 is 14 residues. Deletions cut 4 bases from V and 2 bases from J, with 11 bases between. Germline lookup yields CDR1 MGHDK and CDR2 SYGVNS. The CDR3 DNA reads as TGTGCCAGCAGTGGCAGGGTCGGAAACTATGGCTACACCTTC. Its translation is CASSGRVGNYGYTF.

The chain combines TRBV5-1 with TRBJ2-1; the D gene is possibly TRBD2 (7 bases). Germline V lookup: CDR1 SGHRS, CDR2 YFSETQ. V was trimmed by 7 bases and J by 2 bases, leaving 16 bases between them. The CDR3 runs 15 residues. CDR3 nucleotide sequence: TGCGCCAGCGGGAGGGGGTATGGGACCTACAATGAGCAGTTCTTC. Its translation: CASGRGYGTYNEQFF. The full variable domain, with the rest looked up from reference TRBV5-1 and TRBJ2-1, is KAGVTQTPRYLIKTRGQQVTLSCSPISGHRSVSWYQQTPGQGLQFLFEYFSETQRNKGNFPGRFSGRQFSNSRSEMNVSTLELGDSALYLCASGRGYGTYNEQFFGPGTRLTVL.